Described below is a single T cell receptor (beta chain) sequence and its context. Its target is not known. Per germline, CDR1 GTSNPN and CDR2 SVGIG (reference sequence). The V and J ends lost 1 base and 4 bases respectively, with 7 bases between them. CDR3 size: 13 residues. This sample is drawn from a study of TIL therapy for anti-PD-1-resistant metastatic lung cancer. The wider study: Patients then received nivolumab; progressors got lymphodepletion, TIL and IL-2. Tumors had a median PD-L1 proportion score of approximately 5.5%. A few tumors were EGFR-mutant and two were ALK-rearranged.

This was the immunoSEQ v3 assay. Sequenced by immunoSEQ multiplex PCR; TCRdb stores in-frame clones only, minus some. This sample has roughly 20,000 clones, with 80% to 90% found just once. Time point in this sample: pre-treatment sample, taken before nivolumab and TIL therapy. Findings of the study overall: The cohort had more treatment-naive, never-smoker and oncogene-addicted patients than typical.

Material: blood, obtained at baseline. This receptor was identified in a person between 25 and 80 years old with non-small cell lung cancer. V usage is TRBV30 and J usage is TRBJ1-4; D ambiguous. CDR3 residues: CAWSGLSNEKLFF. The CDR3 nucleotides read TGTGCCTGGAGTGGACTGAGTAATGAAAAACTGTTTTTT.